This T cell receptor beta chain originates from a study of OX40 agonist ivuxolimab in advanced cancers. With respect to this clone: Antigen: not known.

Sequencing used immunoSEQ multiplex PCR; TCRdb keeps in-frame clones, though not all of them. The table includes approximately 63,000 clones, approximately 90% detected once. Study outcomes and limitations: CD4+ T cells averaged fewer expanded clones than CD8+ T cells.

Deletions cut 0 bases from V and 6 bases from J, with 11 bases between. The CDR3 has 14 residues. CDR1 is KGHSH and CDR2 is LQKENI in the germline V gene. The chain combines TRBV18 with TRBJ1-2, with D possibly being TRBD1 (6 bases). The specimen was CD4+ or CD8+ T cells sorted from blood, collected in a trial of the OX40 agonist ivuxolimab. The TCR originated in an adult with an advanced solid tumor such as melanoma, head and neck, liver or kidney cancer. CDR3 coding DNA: TGTGCCAGCTCACCACCGGGGGGGGCTGATGGCTACACCTTC. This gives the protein CASSPPGGADGYTF.